The source of this T cell receptor (beta chain) is a study of patients and donors after allogeneic stem cell transplantation. MiXCR was run by TCRdb on the RT-PCR reads, yielding one entry per CDR3 protein. The table shows approximately 200,000 distinct CDR3 sequences, with around 41% occurring only once. V shed 2 bases and J shed 7 bases, with 15 bases lying between them. The CDR3 covers 15 residues. CDR1 and CDR2 (germline): LNHDA, SQIVND (reference sequence). The sequenced sample was blood, either unsorted or a sorted T cell fraction (not recorded which). This TCR was sampled from a human donor who was either an allogeneic HSCT recipient or a stem cell or donor lymphocyte infusion donor (not recorded which). It is not recorded whose cells these are; they may come from a transplant donor. The gene calls are TRBV19 and TRBJ1-5, with D perhaps matching TRBD1 (5 bases). CDR3 nucleotides: TGTGCCAGTAGTATATACTCGGCTAGGGGCCAGCCCCAGCATTTT. Protein product: CASSIYSARGQPQHF.